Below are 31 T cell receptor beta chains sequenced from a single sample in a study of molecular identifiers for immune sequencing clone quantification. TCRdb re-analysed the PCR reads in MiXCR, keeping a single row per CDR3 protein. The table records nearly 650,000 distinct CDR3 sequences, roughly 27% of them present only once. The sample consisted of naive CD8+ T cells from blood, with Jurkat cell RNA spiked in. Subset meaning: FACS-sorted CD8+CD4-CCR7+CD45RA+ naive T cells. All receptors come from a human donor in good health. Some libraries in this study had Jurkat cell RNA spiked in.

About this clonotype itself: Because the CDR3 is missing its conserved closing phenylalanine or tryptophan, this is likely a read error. In nucleotides, the CDR3 is TGTGCCAGCAGCTCGGGATATAGCAATCAGCCCCAGCATGTT. Protein: CASSSGYSNQPQHV. The chain employs TRBV7-6 and TRBJ1-5; the D is unclear. The CDR3 consists of 14 residues. Trimming cost V 4 bases and J 0 bases, with 7 bases left between them. Per germline, CDR1 SGHVS and CDR2 FNYEAQ.

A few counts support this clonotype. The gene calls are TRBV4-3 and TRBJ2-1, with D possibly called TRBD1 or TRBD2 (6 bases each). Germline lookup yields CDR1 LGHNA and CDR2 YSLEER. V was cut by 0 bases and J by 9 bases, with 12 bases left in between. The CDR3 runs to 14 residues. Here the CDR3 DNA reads TGCGCCAGCAGCCAAGAAGTAGGGGGGCGTGAGCAGTTCTTC. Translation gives CASSQEVGGREQFF.

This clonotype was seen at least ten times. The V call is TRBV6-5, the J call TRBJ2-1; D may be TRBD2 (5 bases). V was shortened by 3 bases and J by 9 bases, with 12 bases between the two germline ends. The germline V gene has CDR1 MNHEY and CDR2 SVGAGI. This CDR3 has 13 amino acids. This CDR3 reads CASSYFSGSEQFF. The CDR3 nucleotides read TGTGCCAGCAGTTATTTTTCGGGGTCTGAGCAGTTCTTC.

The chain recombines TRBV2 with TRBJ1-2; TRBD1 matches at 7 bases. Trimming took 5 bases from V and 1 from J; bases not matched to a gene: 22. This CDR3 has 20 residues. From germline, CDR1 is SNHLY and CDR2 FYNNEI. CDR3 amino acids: CASSQEVGTAQSISNYGYTF. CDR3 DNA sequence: TGTGCCAGCAGTCAAGAAGTGGGGACAGCTCAATCTATAAGTAACTATGGCTACACCTTC. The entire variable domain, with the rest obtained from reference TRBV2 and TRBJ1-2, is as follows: EPEVTQTPSHQVTQMGQEVILRCVPISNHLYFYWYRQILGQKVEFLVSFYNNEISEKSEIFDDQFSVERPDGSNFTLKIRSTKLEDSAMYFCASSQEVGTAQSISNYGYTFGSGTRLTVV.

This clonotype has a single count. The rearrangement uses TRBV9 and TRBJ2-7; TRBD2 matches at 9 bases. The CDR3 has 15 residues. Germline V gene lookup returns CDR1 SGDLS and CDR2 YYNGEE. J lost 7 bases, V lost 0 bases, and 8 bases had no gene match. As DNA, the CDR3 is TGTGCCAGCAGCGTAGAAGGACTAGCGAGAGGAGAGCAGTACTTC. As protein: CASSVEGLARGEQYF.

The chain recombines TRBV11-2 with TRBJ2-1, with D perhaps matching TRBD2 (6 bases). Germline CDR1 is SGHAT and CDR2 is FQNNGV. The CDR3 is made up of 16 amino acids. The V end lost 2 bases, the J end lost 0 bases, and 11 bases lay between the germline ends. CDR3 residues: CASSLWRGSSYNEQFF. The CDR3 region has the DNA TGTGCCAGCAGCTTATGGAGGGGTAGCTCCTACAATGAGCAGTTCTTC.

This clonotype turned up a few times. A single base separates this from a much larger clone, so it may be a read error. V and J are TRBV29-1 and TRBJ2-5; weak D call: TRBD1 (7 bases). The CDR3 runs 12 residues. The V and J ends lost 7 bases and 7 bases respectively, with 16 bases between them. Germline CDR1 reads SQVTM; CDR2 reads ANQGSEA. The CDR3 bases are TGCAGCGCAGGGGGTCGGGGAGGGACCCAGTACTTC. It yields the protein CSAGGRGGTQYF. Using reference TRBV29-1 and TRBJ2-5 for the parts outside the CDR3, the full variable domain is SAVISQKPSRDICQRGTSLTIQCQVDSQVTMMFWYRQQPGQSLTLIATANQGSEATYESGFVIDKFPISRPNLTFSTLTVSNMSPEDSSIYLCSAGGRGGTQYFGPGTRLLVL.

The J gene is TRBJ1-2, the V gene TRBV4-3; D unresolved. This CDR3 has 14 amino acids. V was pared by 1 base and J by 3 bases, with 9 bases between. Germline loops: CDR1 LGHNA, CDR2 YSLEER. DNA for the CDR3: TGCGCCAGCAGCCAAGGGGTGGCCCACTATGGCTACACCTTC. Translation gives CASSQGVAHYGYTF.

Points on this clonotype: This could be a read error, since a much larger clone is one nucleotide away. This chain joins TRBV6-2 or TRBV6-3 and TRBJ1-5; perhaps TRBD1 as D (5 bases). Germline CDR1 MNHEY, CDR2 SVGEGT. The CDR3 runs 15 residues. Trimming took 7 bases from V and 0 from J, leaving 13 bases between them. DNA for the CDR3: TGTGCCAGCAATACCAGACAGTCTAGCAATCAGCCCCAGCATTTT. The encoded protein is CASNTRQSSNQPQHF.

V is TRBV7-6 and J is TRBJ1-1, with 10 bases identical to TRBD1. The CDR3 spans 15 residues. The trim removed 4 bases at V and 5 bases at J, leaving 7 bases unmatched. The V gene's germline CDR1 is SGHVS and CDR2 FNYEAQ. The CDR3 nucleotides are TGTGCCAGCAGCTGGGACAGGGGCTCGAGGACTGAAGCTTTCTTT. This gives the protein CASSWDRGSRTEAFF.

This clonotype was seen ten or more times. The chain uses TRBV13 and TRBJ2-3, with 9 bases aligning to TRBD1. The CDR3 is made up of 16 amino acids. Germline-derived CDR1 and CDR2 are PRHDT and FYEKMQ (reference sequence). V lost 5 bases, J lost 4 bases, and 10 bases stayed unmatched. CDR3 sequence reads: CASSPGQGEGADTQYF. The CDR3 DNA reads TGTGCCAGCAGCCCGGGACAGGGAGAGGGGGCAGATACGCAGTATTTT.

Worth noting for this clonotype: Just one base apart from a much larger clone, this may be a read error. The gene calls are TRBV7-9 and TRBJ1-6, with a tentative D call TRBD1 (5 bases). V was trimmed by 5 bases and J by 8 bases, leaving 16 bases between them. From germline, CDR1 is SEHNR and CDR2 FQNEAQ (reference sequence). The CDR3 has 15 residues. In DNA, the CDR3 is TGTGCCAGCAGCCCCGTCCAGGGCTCACATTCACCCCTCCACTTT. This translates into CASSPVQGSHSPLHF.

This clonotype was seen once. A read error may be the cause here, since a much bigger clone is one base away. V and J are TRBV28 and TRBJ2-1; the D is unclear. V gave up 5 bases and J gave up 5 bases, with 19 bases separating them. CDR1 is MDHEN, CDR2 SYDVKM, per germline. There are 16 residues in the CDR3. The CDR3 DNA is TGTGCCAGCAGTCCCTCGGTCAACTTTGTGGACAATGAGCAGTTCTTC. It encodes CASSPSVNFVDNEQFF.

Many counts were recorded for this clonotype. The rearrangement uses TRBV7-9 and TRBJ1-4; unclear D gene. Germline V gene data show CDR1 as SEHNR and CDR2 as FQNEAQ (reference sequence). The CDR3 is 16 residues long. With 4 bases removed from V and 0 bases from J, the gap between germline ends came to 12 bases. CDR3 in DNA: TGTGCCAGCAGCTCCGCCCAGAAGGCAACTAATGAAAAACTGTTTTTT. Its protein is CASSSAQKATNEKLFF.

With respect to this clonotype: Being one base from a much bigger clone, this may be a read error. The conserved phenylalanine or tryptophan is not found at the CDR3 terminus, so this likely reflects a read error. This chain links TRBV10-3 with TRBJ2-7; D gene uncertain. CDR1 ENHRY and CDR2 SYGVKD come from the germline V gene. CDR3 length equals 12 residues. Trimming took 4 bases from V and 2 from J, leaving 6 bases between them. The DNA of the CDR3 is TGTGCCATCAGTGGAGAAACCTACGAGCAGTACATC. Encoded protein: CAISGETYEQYI.

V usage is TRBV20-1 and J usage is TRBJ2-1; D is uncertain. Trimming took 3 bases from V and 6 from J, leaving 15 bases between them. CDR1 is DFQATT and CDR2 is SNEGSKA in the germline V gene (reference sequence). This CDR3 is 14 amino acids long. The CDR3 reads CSASHPLGGNEQFF. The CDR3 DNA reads TGCAGTGCTAGCCACCCACTCGGTGGCAATGAGCAGTTCTTC.

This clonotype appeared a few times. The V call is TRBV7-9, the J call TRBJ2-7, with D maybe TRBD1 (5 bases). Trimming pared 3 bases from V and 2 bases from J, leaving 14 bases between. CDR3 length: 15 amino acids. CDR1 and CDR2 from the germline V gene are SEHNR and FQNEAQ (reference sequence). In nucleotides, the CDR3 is TGTGCCAGCAGCTTTACGACAGAAAACCCCTACGAGCAGTACTTC. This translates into CASSFTTENPYEQYF.

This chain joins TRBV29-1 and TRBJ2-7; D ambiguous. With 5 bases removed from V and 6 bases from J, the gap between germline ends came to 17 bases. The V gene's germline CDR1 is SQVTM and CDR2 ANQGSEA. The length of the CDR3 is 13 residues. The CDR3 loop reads CSVSLAGPSEQYF. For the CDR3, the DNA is TGCAGCGTTTCTTTGGCCGGCCCCTCCGAGCAGTACTTC.

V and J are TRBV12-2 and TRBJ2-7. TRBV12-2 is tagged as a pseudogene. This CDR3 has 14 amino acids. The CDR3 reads CASRRTSSSYEQYF. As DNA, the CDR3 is TGTGCAAGTCGCCGGACTAGCAGCTCCTACGAGCAGTACTTC.

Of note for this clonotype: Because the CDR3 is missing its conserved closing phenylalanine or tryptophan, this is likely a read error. CDR3 protein: CATGQGAVTDTQYI. The CDR3 DNA is TGTGCCACTGGACAGGGGGCTGTCACAGATACGCAGTATATT. V usage is TRBV19 and J usage is TRBJ2-3; TRBD1 matches 11 bases. The CDR3 has 14 amino acids. From germline, CDR1 is LNHDA and CDR2 SQIVND (reference sequence). With V trimmed by 10 bases and J by 2 bases, 5 bases remained unmatched.

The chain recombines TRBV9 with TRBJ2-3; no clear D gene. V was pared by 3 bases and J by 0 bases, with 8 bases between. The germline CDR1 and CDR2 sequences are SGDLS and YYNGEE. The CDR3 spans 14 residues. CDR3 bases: TGTGCCAGCAGCGCGCTAGGAAGCACAGATACGCAGTATTTT. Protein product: CASSALGSTDTQYF.

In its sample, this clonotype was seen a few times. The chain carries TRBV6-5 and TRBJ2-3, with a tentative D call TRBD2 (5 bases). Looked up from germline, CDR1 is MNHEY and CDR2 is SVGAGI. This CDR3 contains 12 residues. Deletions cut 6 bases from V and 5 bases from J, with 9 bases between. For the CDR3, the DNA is TGTGCCAGCAGCCACGAGGGAGATACGCAGTATTTT. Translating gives CASSHEGDTQYF.

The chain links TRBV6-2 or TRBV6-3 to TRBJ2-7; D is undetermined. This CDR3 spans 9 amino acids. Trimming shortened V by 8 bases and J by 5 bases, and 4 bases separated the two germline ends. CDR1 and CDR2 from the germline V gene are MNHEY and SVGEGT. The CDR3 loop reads CASGDEQYF. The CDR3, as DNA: TGTGCCAGCGGGGACGAGCAGTACTTC.

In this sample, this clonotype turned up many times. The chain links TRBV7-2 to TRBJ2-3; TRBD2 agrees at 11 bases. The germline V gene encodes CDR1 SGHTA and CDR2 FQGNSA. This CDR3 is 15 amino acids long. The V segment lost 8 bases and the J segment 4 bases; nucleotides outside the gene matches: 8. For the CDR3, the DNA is TGTGCCAGCTTGTATCTAGCGGGGGGATCAGATACGCAGTATTTT. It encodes CASLYLAGGSDTQYF. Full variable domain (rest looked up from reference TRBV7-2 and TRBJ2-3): GAGVSQSPSNKVTEKGKDVELRCDPISGHTALYWYRQSLGQGLEFLIYFQGNSAPDKSGLPSDRFSAERTGGSVSTLTIQRTQQEDSAVYLCASLYLAGGSDTQYFGPGTRLTVL.

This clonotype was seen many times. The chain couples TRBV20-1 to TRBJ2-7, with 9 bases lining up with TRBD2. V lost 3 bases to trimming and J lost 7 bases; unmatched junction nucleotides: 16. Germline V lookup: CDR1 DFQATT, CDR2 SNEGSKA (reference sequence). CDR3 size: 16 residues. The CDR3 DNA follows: TGCAGTGCTAGGATCCTAGCGGGACCAGGAACGGGGGAGCAGTACTTC. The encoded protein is CSARILAGPGTGEQYF.

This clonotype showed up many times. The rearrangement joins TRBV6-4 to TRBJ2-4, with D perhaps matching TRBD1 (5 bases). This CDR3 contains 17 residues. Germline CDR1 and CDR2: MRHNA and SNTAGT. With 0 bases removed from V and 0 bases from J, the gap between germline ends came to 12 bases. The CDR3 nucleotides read TGTGCCAGCAGTGACTCTGACAGCTTACTAGCCAAAAACATTCAGTACTTC. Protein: CASSDSDSLLAKNIQYF.

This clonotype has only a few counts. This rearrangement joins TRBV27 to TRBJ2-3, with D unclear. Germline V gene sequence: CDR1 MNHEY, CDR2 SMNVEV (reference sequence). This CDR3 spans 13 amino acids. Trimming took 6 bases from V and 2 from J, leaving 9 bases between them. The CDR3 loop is CASRVLDTDTQYF. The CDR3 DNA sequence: TGTGCCAGCAGGGTCCTCGACACAGATACGCAGTATTTT.

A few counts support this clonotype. The CDR3 sequence is CASSALAGGLDEQFF. The CDR3 DNA follows: TGTGCCAGCAGCGCCCTAGCGGGGGGGTTAGATGAGCAGTTCTTC. This chain joins TRBV11-2 and TRBJ2-1, with 12 bases fitting TRBD2. Germline values: CDR1 SGHAT, CDR2 FQNNGV. CDR3 length equals 15 residues. Germline trimming cut 5 bases from V and 8 bases from J; bases unmatched to any gene: 7.

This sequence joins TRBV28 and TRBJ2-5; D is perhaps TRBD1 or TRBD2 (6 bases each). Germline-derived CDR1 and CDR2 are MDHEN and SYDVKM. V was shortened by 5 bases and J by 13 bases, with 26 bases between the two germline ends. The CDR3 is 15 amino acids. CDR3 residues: CASSRRGQGHAPPYF. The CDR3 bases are TGTGCCAGCAGTCGTCGGGGGCAGGGCCACGCGCCCCCGTACTTC.

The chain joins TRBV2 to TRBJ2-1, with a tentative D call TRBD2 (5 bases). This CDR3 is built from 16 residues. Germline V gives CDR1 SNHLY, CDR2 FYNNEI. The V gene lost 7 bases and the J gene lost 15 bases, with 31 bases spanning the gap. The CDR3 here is CASTDIANLAGMSMFF. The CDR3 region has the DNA TGTGCCAGCACCGATATAGCGAACCTAGCCGGAATGAGCATGTTCTTC.

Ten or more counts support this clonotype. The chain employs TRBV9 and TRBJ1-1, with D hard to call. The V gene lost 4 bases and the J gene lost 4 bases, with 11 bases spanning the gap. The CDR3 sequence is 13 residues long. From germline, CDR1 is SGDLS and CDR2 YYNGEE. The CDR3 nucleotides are TGTGCCAGCAGCTCCGGCGGCGGCACTGAAGCTTTCTTT. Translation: CASSSGGGTEAFF.